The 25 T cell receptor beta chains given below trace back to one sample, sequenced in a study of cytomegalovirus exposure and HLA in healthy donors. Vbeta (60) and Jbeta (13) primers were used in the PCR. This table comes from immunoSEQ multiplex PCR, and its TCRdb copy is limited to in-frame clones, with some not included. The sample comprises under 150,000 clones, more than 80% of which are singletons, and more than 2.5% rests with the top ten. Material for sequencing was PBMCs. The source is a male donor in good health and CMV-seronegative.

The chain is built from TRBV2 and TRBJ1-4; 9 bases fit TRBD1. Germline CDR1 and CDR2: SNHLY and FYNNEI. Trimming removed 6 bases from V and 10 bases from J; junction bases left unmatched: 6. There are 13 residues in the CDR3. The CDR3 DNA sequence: TGTGCCAGCAGCCCTACAGGGGGCGGAAAACTGTTTTTT. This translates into CASSPTGGGKLFF.

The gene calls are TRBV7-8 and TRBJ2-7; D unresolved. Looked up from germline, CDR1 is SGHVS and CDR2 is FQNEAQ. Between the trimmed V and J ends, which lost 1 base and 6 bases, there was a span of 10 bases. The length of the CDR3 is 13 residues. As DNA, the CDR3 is TGTGCCAGCAGCTTAGTGAAGCTGAGCGAGCAGTACTTC. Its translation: CASSLVKLSEQYF.

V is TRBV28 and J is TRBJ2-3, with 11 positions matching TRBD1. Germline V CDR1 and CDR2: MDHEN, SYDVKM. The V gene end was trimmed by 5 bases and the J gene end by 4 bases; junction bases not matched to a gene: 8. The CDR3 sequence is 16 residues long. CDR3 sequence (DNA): TGTGCCAGCAGTCCACACCCGGGACAGGGGGCAGATACGCAGTATTTT. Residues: CASSPHPGQGADTQYF. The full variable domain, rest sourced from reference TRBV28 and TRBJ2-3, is DVKVTQSSRYLVKRTGEKVFLECVQDMDHENMFWYRQDPGLGLRLIYFSYDVKMKEKGDIPEGYSVSREKKERFSLILESASTNQTSMYLCASSPHPGQGADTQYFGPGTRLTVL.

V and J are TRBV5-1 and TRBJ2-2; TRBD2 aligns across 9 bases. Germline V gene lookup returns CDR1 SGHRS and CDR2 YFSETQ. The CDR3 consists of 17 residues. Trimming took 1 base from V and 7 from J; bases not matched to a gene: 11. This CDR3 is CASSLLGGRAGGGELFF. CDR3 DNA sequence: TGCGCCAGCAGCTTGCTGGGCGGGAGGGCCGGAGGCGGGGAGCTGTTTTTT.

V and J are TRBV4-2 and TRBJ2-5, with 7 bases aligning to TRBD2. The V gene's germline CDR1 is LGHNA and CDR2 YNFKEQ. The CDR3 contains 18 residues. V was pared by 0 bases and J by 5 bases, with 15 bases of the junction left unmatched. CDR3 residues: CASSQDSSGKTHGETQYF. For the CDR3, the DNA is TGTGCCAGCAGCCAAGATAGCAGCGGGAAAACTCACGGGGAGACCCAGTACTTC.

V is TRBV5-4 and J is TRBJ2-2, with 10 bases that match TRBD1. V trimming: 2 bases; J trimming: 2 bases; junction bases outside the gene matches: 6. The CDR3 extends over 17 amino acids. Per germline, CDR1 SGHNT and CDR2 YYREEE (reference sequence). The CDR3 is CASSFLTGGYNTGELFF. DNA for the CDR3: TGTGCCAGCAGCTTTTTGACAGGGGGCTACAACACCGGGGAGCTGTTTTTT.

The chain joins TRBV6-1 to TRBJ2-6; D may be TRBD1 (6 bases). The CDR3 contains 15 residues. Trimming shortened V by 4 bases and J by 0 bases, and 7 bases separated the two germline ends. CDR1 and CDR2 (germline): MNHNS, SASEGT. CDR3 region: CASSADSSGANVLTF. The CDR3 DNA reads TGTGCCAGCAGTGCGGACAGCTCTGGGGCCAACGTCCTGACTTTC.

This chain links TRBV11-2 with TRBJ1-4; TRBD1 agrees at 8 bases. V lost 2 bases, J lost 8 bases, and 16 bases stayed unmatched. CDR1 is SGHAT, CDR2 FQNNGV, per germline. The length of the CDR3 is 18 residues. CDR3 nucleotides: TGTGCCAGCAGCTTACGCGCCCACCGGACAGGGTTGGGGGAAAAACTGTTTTTT. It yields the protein CASSLRAHRTGLGEKLFF.

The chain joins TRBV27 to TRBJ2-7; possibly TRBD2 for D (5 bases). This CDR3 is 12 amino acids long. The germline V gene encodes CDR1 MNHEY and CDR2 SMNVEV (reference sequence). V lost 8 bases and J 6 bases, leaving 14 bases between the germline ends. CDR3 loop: CASGLVEVEQYF. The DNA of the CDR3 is TGTGCCAGCGGGCTGGTGGAGGTCGAGCAGTACTTC.

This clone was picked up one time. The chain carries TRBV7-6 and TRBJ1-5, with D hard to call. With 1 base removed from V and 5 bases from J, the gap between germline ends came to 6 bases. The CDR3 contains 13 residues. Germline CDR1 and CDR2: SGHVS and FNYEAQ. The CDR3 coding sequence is TGTGCCAGCAGCTTAGACAGAGATCAGCCCCAGCATTTT. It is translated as CASSLDRDQPQHF.

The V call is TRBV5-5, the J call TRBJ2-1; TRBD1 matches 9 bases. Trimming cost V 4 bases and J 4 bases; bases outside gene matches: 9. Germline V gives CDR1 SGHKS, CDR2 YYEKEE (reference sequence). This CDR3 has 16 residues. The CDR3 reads CASSPGTGLIYNEQFF. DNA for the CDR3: TGTGCCAGCAGCCCCGGGACAGGGTTAATTTACAATGAGCAGTTCTTC. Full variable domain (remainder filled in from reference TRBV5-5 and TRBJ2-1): DAGVTQSPTHLIKTRGQQVTLRCSPISGHKSVSWYQQVLGQGPQFIFQYYEKEERGRGNFPDRFSARQFPNYSSELNVNALLLGDSALYLCASSPGTGLIYNEQFFGPGTRLTVL.

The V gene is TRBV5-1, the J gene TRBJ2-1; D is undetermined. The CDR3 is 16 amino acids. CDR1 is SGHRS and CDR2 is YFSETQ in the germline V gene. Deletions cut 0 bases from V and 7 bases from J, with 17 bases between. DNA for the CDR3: TGCGCCAGCAGCTTGGGTGCAGGTTGGGTCATTAATGAGCAGTTCTTC. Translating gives CASSLGAGWVINEQFF.

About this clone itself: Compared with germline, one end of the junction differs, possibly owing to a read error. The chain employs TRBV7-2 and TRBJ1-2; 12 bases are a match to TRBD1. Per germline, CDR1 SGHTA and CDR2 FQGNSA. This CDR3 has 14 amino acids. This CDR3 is CASSRDRGPYRYTF. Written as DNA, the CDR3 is TGTGCCAGCAGCCGGGACAGGGGGCCCTATCGCTACACCTTC.

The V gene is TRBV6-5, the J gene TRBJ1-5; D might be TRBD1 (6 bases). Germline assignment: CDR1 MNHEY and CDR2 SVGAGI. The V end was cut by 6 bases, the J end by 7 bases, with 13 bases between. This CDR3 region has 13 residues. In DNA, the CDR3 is TGTGCCAGCAGAAACAGGGAAAGCCAGCCCCAGCATTTT. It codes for CASRNRESQPQHF.

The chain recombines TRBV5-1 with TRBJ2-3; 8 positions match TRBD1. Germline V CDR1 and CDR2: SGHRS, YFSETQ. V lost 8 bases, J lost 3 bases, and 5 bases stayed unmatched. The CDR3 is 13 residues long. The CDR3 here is CASKTGATDTQYF. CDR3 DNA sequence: TGCGCCAGTAAGACAGGGGCGACAGATACGCAGTATTTT.

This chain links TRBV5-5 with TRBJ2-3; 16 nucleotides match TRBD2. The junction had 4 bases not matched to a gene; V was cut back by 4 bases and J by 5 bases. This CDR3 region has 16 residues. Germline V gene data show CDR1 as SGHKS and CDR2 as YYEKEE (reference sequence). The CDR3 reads CASSPGLAGGQDTQYF. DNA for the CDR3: TGTGCCAGCAGCCCGGGACTAGCGGGGGGGCAAGATACGCAGTATTTT.

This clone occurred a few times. Here the CDR3 DNA reads TGCGCCAGCAGCTTCAGGGGAAACACAGATACGCAGTATTTT. Amino acids: CASSFRGNTDTQYF. This rearrangement joins TRBV5-1 to TRBJ2-3; TRBD1 is a possible D gene (6 bases). Trimming took off 2 bases at V and 2 bases at J, with 9 bases between the two ends. CDR1 is SGHRS and CDR2 is YFSETQ in the germline V gene. The CDR3 covers 14 residues.

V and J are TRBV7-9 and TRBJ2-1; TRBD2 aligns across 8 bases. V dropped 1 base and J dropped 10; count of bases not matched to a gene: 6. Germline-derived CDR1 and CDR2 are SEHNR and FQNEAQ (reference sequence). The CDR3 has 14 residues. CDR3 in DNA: TGTGCCAGCAGCTTAGGGTTAGCGGGATGGGAGCAGTTCTTC. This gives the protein CASSLGLAGWEQFF.

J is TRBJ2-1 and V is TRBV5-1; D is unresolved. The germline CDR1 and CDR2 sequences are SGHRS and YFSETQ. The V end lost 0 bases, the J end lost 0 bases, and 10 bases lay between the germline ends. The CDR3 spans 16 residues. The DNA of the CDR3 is TGCGCCAGCAGCTTGGTTCCAGGTAGCTCCTACAATGAGCAGTTCTTC. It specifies CASSLVPGSSYNEQFF.

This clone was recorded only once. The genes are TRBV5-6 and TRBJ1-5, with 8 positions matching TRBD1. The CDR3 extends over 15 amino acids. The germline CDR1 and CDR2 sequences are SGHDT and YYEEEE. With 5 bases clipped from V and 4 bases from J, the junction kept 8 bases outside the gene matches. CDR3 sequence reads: CASSTQGAVNQPQHF. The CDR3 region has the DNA TGTGCCAGCAGTACTCAGGGGGCGGTTAATCAGCCCCAGCATTTT.

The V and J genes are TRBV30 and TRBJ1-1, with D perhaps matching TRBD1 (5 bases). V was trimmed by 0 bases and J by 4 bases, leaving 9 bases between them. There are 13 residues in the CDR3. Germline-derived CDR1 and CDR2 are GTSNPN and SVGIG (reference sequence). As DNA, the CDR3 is TGTGCCTGGAGTGTTCAGGGCTTCACTGAAGCTTTCTTT. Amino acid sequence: CAWSVQGFTEAFF.

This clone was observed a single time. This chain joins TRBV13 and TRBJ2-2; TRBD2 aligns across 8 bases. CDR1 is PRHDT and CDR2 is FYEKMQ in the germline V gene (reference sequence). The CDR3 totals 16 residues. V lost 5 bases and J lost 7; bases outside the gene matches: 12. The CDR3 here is CASSPTERGPVGELFF. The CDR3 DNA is TGTGCCAGCAGCCCAACCGAGCGGGGGCCAGTCGGGGAGCTGTTTTTT.

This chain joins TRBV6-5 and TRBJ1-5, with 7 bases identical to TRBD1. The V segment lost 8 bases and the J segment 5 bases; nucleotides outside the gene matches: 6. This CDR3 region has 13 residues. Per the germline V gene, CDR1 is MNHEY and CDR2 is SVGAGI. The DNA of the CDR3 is TGTGCCAGCGGAGCAGGGGGTGATCAGCCCCAGCATTTT. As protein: CASGAGGDQPQHF.

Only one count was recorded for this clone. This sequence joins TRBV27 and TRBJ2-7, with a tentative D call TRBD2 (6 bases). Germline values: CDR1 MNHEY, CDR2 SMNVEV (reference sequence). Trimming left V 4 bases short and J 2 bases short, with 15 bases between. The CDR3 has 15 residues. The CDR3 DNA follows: TGTGCCAGCAGTTCCCCCAGCGGGCGCACCTACGAGCAGTACTTC. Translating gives CASSSPSGRTYEQYF.

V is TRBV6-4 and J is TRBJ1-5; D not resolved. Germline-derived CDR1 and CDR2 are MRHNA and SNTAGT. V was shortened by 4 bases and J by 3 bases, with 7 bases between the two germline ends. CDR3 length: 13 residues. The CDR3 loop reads CASSVLLNQPQHF. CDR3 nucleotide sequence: TGTGCCAGCAGTGTACTGCTCAATCAGCCCCAGCATTTT.